The following is a T cell receptor (beta chain) sequence with its context. These data are taken from a study of blood T cell repertoires in COVID-19. Study overall: Donors in the United States, Italy and Spain gave samples during acute or convalescent COVID-19. T cells, B-cell-depleted T cells, or PBMCs supplied cDNA or gDNA.

Authors' data handling: Reference gene primer amplification gave estimated nucleated cell counts. Method: immunoSEQ multiplex PCR; TCRdb's copy keeps in-frame clones and lacks some. Clonal size and the V and J genes are those of that table, whereas D and trimming came from the DNA. The repertoire holds around 140,000 clones, around 84% seen once, with 17% in the top ten. The length of the CDR3 is 15 residues. With 5 bases removed from V and 5 bases from J, the gap between germline ends came to 15 bases. CDR1 and CDR2 (germline): MNHNY, SVGAGI (reference sequence). V is TRBV6-6 and J is TRBJ2-2; a possible D gene is TRBD2 (5 bases). The sequenced material came from peripheral blood. The clonotype was recovered from an elderly woman with acute or convalescent COVID-19. DNA of the CDR3: TGTGCCAGCAGTCCCCACGTGGGAGATACCGGGGAGCTGTTTTTT. Encoded protein: CASSPHVGDTGELFF.